This TCR beta chain was documented in a study of T cells after yellow fever vaccination. Turning to the study itself: For low cell numbers, libraries were made with SMART-Seq v4 Ultra Low Input.

Study findings and constraints: A minor fraction of clonotypes spanned both CD4 and CD8 compartments. Abundant clonotypes from the bulk population could have been carried over as contaminants into FACS-sorted repertoires.

This clonotype has at least ten counts. Its target is unknown. Germline values: CDR1 DFQATT, CDR2 SNEGSKA (reference sequence). Between the trimmed V and J ends, which lost 3 bases and 2 bases, there was a span of 8 bases. The CDR3 is 12 amino acids. TCRdb used MiXCR to reprocess the 5' RACE reads, holding one entry per CDR3 protein. The sample lists hundreds of thousands of distinct CDR3 sequences; roughly 11% were seen once. The sequence came from a man aged 18 to 29 who received the YFV17D yellow fever vaccine. The sample here was PBMCs, taken on the day of the first yellow fever vaccination. The chain employs TRBV20-1 and TRBJ2-7; D is uncertain. The CDR3 coding sequence is TGCAGTGCTAGGGGCCCTGCCTACGAGCAGTACTTC. This encodes CSARGPAYEQYF.